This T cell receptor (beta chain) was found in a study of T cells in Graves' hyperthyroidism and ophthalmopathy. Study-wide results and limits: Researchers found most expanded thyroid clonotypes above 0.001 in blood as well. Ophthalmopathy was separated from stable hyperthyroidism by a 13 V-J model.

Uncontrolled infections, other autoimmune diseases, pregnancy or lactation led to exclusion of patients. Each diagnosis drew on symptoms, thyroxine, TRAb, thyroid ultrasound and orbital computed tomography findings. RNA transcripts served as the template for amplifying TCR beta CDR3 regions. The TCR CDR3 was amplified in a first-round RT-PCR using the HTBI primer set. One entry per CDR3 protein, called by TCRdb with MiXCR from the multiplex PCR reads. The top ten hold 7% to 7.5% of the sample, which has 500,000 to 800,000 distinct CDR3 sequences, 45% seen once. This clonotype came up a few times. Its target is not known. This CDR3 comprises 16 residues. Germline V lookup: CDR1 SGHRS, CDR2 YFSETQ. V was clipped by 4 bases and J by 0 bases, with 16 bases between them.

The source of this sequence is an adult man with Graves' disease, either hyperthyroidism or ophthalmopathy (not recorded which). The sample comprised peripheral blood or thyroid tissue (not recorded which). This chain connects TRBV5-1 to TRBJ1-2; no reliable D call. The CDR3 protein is CASSQDGRPANYGYTF. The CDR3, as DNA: TGCGCCAGCAGCCAGGACGGGAGACCCGCTAACTATGGCTACACCTTC.